This T cell receptor (beta chain) appears in the sequencing data of a study of early T cells in non-severe SARS-CoV-2 infection. Trimming at V came to 3 bases and at J to 4 bases, leaving 17 bases not matched to a gene. The germline V gene encodes CDR1 MDHEN and CDR2 SYDVKM. The CDR3 length is 18 residues. MiXCR was run by TCRdb on the 5' RACE reads, yielding one entry per CDR3 protein. The sample has approximately 62,000 distinct CDR3 sequences; around 13% are singletons. Sequencing used whole blood. This clonotype was sampled from an adult who was a healthcare worker with PCR-confirmed SARS-CoV-2 infection or an uninfected control (not recorded which). The chain is built from TRBV28 and TRBJ1-2, with 7 bases aligning to TRBD1. DNA of the CDR3: TGTGCCAGCAGTTTCAACATTATTACGACAGGGATTGCCTATGGCTACACCTTC. This translates into CASSFNIITTGIAYGYTF.